The present TCR beta chain was sequenced within a study of CD4 T cells in relation to SARS-CoV-2 and coronaviruses. Whole-study context: The HLA restriction of the shared crossreactive spike epitopes was mapped.

Profiled with immunoSEQ multiplex PCR; TCRdb holds only in-frame clones, not every one. The table lists about 65,000 clones, about nine tenths of them singletons, with 1.6% in the top ten. Germline CDR1 reads SEHNR; CDR2 reads FQNEAQ (reference sequence). Trimming cost V 4 bases and J 6 bases; bases outside gene matches: 7. There are 14 residues in the CDR3. In the case of this clone: Its antigen remains unidentified.

Notes on the study in general: In approximately 70% of donors, memory CD4+ clonotypes crossrecognized SARS-CoV-2 and at least one common cold coronavirus spike.

The unexposed donors gave CD4+ T cells in about 2011-2019, prior to COVID-19. The rearrangement links TRBV7-9 to TRBJ1-2; TRBD1 aligns across 8 bases. The sample taken for sequencing was memory CD4+ T cells from PBMCs. This clonotype originated in a human donor in good health. The CDR3 reads CASSSGQGWNGYTF. The CDR3 DNA is TGTGCCAGCAGCTCAGGACAGGGTTGGAATGGCTACACCTTC.